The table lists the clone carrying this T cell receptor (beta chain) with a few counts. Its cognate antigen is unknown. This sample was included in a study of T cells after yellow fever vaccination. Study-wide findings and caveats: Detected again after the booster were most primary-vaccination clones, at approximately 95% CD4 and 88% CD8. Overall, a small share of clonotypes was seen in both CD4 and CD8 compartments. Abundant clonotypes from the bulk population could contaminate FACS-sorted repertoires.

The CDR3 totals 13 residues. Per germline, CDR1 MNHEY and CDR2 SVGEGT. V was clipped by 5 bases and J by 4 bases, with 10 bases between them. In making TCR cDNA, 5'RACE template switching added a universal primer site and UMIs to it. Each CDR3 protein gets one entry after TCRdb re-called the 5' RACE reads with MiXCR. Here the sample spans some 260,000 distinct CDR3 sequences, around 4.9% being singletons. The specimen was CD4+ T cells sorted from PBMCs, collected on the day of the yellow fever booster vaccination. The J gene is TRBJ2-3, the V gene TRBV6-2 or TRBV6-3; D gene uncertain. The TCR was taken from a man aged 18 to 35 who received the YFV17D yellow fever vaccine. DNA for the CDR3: TGTGCCAGCAGTCGGCCTTCCGCAGATACGCAGTATTTT. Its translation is CASSRPSADTQYF.